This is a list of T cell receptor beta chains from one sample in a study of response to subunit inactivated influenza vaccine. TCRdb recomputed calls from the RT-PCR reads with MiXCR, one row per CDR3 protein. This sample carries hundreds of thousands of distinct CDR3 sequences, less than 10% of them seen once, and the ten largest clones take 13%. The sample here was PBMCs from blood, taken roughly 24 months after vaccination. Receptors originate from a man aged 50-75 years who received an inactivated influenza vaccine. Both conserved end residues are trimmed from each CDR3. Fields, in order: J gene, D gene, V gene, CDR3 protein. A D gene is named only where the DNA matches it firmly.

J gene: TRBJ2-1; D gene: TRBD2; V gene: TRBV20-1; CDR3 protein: SARDRLAGGRSFSYNEQF
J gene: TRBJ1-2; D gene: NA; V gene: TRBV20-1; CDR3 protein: SAFSTYGYT
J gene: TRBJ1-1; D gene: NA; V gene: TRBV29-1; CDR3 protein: SGGSKNTEAF
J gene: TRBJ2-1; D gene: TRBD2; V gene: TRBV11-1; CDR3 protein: ASSRQLAGGRPLSYNEQF
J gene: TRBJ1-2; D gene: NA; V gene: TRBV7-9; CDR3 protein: ASSPQWGAGYGYT
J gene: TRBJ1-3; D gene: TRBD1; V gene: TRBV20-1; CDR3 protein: SARVGGGGNTIY
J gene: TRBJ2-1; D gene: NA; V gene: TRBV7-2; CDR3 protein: ASSLARRVYKGEQF
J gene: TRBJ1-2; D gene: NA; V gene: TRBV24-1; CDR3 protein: ATSVPGTGSGGYT
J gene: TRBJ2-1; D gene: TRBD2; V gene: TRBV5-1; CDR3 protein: ASSTLAGDYNEQF
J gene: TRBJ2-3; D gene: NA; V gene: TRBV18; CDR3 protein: ASSPSRSPPDTQY
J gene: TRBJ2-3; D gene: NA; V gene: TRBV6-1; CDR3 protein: ASSEVPASTDTQY
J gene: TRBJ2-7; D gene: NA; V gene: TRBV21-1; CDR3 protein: ASSPGLADSSYEQY
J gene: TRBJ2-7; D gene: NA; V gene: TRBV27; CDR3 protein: ASSLFLQGDEQY
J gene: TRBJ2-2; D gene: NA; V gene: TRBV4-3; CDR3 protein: ASSQEIKWGSANTGELF
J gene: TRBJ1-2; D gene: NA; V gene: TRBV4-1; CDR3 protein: ASSQGRGQGYGYT
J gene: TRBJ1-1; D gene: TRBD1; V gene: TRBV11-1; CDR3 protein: ASSLNAGTGGTEAF
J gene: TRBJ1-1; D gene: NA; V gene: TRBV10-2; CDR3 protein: ASRNTEAF
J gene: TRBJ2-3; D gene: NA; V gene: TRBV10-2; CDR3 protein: ASKHLTDTQY
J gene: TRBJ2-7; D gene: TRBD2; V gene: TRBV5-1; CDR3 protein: ASGTGTSGALSYEQY
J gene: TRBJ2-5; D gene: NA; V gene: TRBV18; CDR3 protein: ASSPENRAFKTQY
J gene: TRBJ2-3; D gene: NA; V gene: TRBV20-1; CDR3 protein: SASGLTDTQY
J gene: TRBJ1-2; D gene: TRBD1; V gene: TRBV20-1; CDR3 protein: SAKVRQGNYGYT
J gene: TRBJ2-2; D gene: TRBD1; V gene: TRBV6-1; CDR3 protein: ASSGTVWGNTGELF
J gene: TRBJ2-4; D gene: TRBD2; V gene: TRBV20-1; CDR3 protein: SAAGVAKNIQY
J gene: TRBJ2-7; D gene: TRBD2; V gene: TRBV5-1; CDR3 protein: ASSPPSGSTNEQY
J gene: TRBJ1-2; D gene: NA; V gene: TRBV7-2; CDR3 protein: ASSLGRLRDSSYGYT
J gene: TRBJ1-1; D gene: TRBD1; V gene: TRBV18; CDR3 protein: ASSPTGGAEAF